The 25 T cell receptor beta chains in this list originate from one sample, sequenced in a study of vaccination and CD4 T cells after COVID-19. The antigens for these receptors are not known. Cultured CD4+ T cells had their DNA profiled by the Oncomine TCR Beta short-read assay. TCRdb re-called the PCR reads with MiXCR, one entry per CDR3 protein. Here the sample spans 15,000 or so distinct CDR3 sequences, 45% to 65% being singletons. Treatment: roughly 10-day PBMC culture with coronavirus spike peptide pools or control peptides (ViraFEST assay). Sample: CD4+ T cells from blood, cultured in vitro. The receptors shown here come from a human donor who had recovered from COVID-19.

This chain links TRBV6-2 or TRBV6-3 with TRBJ2-7; TRBD2 might be the D (6 bases). Germline CDR1 is MNHEY and CDR2 is SVGEGT. This CDR3 contains 21 residues. V lost 3 bases and J lost 5, with 35 bases in between. The DNA of the CDR3 is TGTGCCAGCAGTTATTCTCGGATGGGGGGTCTTCTTAGCGTCGGGACCCACGAGCAGTACTTC. Amino acid sequence: CASSYSRMGGLLSVGTHEQYF.

This clonotype was picked up a small number of times. The chain carries TRBV15 and TRBJ2-7; D is perhaps TRBD1 or TRBD2 (7 bases each). The germline CDR1 and CDR2 sequences are LNHNV and YYDKDF (reference sequence). Between the trimmed V and J ends, which lost 8 bases and 1 base, there was a span of 12 bases. CDR3 length equals 13 residues. CDR3 nucleotides: TGTGCCACCGGGAGGGACAGTTCCTACGAGCAGTACTTC. This sequence encodes CATGRDSSYEQYF.

The chain recombines TRBV18 with TRBJ1-2; no definite D call. Looked up from germline, CDR1 is KGHSH and CDR2 is LQKENI. V was trimmed by 4 bases and J by 2 bases, leaving 11 bases between them. This CDR3 is built from 14 residues. CDR3 residues: CASSRSSGNYGYTF. The CDR3 DNA sequence: TGTGCCAGCTCACGTAGCAGTGGAAACTATGGCTACACCTTC.

The CDR3 bases are TGTGCCAGCAGCTTAGTGCGTTTCTGGGACAGGGTCGAAGAGACCCAGTACTTC. Translated, it gives CASSLVRFWDRVEETQYF. V and J are TRBV7-9 and TRBJ2-5; 9 bases are shared with TRBD1. The ends lost 1 base at V and 3 bases at J; junction bases unmatched: 12. This CDR3 region has 18 residues. CDR1 and CDR2 (germline): SEHNR, FQNEAQ (reference sequence).

This sequence joins TRBV6-1 and TRBJ2-7, with 8 nucleotides matching TRBD1. The V gene's germline CDR1 is MNHNS and CDR2 SASEGT. The V and J ends lost 7 bases and 2 bases, in that order; junction bases with no gene match: 7. The CDR3 has 14 residues. In DNA form, the CDR3 reads TGTGCCAGCAACACAGGGGGGAGACCCTACGAGCAGTACTTC. Amino acids: CASNTGGRPYEQYF.

The V call is TRBV7-7, the J call TRBJ2-2; perhaps TRBD2 as D (5 bases). CDR3 length: 11 amino acids. Germline CDR1 is SSHAT and CDR2 is FNYEAQ (reference sequence). CDR3 in amino acids: CASTRPGELFF. The CDR3 nucleotides are TGTGCTAGTACTAGACCCGGGGAGCTGTTTTTT. The complete variable domain, with remaining parts taken from reference TRBV7-7 and TRBJ2-2, reads GAGVSQSPRYKVTKRGQDVTLRCDPISSHATLYWYQQALGQGPEFLTYFNYEAQPDKSGLPSDRFSAERPEGSISTLTIQRTEQRDSAMYRCASTRPGELFFGEGSRLTVL.

The gene calls are TRBV12-5 and TRBJ2-3; D uncertain. The CDR3 covers 12 residues. V lost 0 bases, J lost 6 bases, and 4 bases lay in between. The germline V gene encodes CDR1 LGHNT and CDR2 FRNRAP. The CDR3 coding sequence is TGTGCTAGTGGTTTGGTGGCGGATACGCAGTATTTT. Its translation is CASGLVADTQYF.

The rearrangement joins TRBV15 to TRBJ2-7; D tentatively reads TRBD1 or TRBD2 (5 bases each). The germline V and J ends were trimmed by 1 base and 7 bases, with 23 bases remaining between them. Germline V gives CDR1 LNHNV, CDR2 YYDKDF (reference sequence). The CDR3 is 17 amino acids. CDR3 nucleotides: TGTGCCACCAGCAGAGTGACCGAGGGGTTCGGTTGGGATGAGCAGTACTTC. It is translated as CATSRVTEGFGWDEQYF.

This clonotype was counted once. Here the CDR3 DNA reads TGTGCCAGCAGTACACGGGGGGACACTGAAGCTTTCTTT. This sequence encodes CASSTRGDTEAFF. The rearrangement links TRBV27 to TRBJ1-1, with D possibly matching TRBD1 (5 bases). CDR1 is MNHEY, CDR2 SMNVEV, per germline (reference sequence). CDR3 length equals 13 residues. V gave up 5 bases and J gave up 3 bases, with 10 bases separating them.

J is TRBJ1-2 and V is TRBV12-3 or TRBV12-4, with D unclear. V lost 5 bases, J lost 0 bases, and 13 bases lay in between. The CDR3 extends over 15 amino acids. The CDR3 DNA follows: TGTGCCAGCAGTCCATTCGGCAGTTCTAACTATGGCTACACCTTC. Translation: CASSPFGSSNYGYTF.

The chain has TRBV20-1 and TRBJ2-7; no firm D call. CDR1 DFQATT and CDR2 SNEGSKA come from the germline V gene (reference sequence). The CDR3 length is 12 residues. V lost 3 bases and J lost 6, with 12 bases in between. The CDR3 sequence: CSASSEVSEQYF. CDR3 nucleotides: TGCAGTGCTAGTTCGGAAGTCAGCGAGCAGTACTTC.

The chain joins TRBV6-5 to TRBJ1-5, with D uncertain. The CDR3 consists of 14 residues. The germline V gene encodes CDR1 MNHEY and CDR2 SVGAGI. With 0 bases removed from V and 0 bases from J, the gap between germline ends came to 3 bases. The CDR3 reads CASSYSYSNQPQHF. In DNA form, the CDR3 reads TGTGCCAGCAGTTACTCGTATAGCAATCAGCCCCAGCATTTT.

The chain combines TRBV6-4 with TRBJ2-3; possibly TRBD1 or TRBD2 for D (5 bases each). The CDR3 totals 13 residues. Germline V CDR1 and CDR2: MRHNA, SNTAGT. The V end lost 8 bases, the J end lost 5 bases, and 14 bases lay between the germline ends. The CDR3 sequence: CASPGTRRDTQYF. The CDR3 region has the DNA TGTGCCAGCCCCGGGACGAGAAGAGATACGCAGTATTTT.

The chain couples TRBV7-8 to TRBJ2-5; D remains unclear. CDR3 size: 14 residues. The V end lost 2 bases, the J end lost 1 base, and 8 bases lay between the germline ends. CDR1 is SGHVS, CDR2 FQNEAQ, per germline. CDR3 in DNA: TGTGCCAGCAGCTTACCTGAGTTCCAAGAGACCCAGTACTTC. Its translation: CASSLPEFQETQYF.

This chain links TRBV20-1 with TRBJ2-5; TRBD1 matches at 7 bases. Germline V gene data show CDR1 as DFQATT and CDR2 as SNEGSKA (reference sequence). This CDR3 region has 13 residues. J lost 0 bases, V lost 5 bases, and 3 bases had no gene match. The CDR3 bases are TGCAGTGCTGCAGGACAGGACCAAGAGACCCAGTACTTC. This encodes CSAAGQDQETQYF.

The V gene is TRBV27, the J gene TRBJ1-1, with D perhaps matching TRBD1 (5 bases). The germline V gene encodes CDR1 MNHEY and CDR2 SMNVEV (reference sequence). V gave up 4 bases and J gave up 2 bases, with 11 bases separating them. The CDR3 covers 14 residues. The CDR3 protein is CASSSPGLNTEAFF. CDR3 in DNA: TGTGCCAGCAGTTCCCCGGGACTCAACACTGAAGCTTTCTTT.

This clonotype turned up a few times. The chain has TRBV19 and TRBJ1-6; D uncertain. With 8 bases removed from V and 6 bases from J, the gap between germline ends came to 14 bases. Germline lookup yields CDR1 LNHDA and CDR2 SQIVND (reference sequence). The length of the CDR3 is 14 residues. The CDR3 sequence is CASGLRAGNSPLHF. DNA for the CDR3: TGTGCCAGTGGTCTGCGGGCCGGTAATTCACCCCTCCACTTT.

CDR3 bases: TGTGCCAGCAGCCCTCCCGGGGGCACTGAAGCTTTCTTT. Amino acids: CASSPPGGTEAFF. The rearrangement links TRBV7-3 to TRBJ1-1; tentative D call: TRBD1 (5 bases). Germline V gene lookup returns CDR1 SGHTA and CDR2 FQGTGA. V was shortened by 5 bases and J by 4 bases, with 11 bases between the two germline ends. The CDR3 covers 13 residues.

V is TRBV6-5 and J is TRBJ2-7, with D perhaps TRBD1 or TRBD2 (6 bases each). This CDR3 is 14 amino acids long. Germline V gene lookup returns CDR1 MNHEY and CDR2 SVGAGI. V dropped 2 bases and J dropped 3 bases, with 11 bases sitting between them. The CDR3 protein is CASSYAGHRYEQYF. The CDR3 DNA follows: TGTGCCAGCAGTTACGCGGGACACCGCTACGAGCAGTACTTC.

The rearrangement links TRBV29-1 to TRBJ1-2; D perhaps matches TRBD1 (5 bases). Germline-derived CDR1 and CDR2 are SQVTM and ANQGSEA. The CDR3 is 12 residues long. The CDR3 loop reads CLTGDDNYGYTF. The CDR3 DNA reads TGCCTTACGGGGGACGATAACTATGGCTACACCTTC.

The rearrangement links TRBV5-4 to TRBJ1-1, with D possibly being TRBD1 (5 bases). Between the trimmed V and J ends, which lost 0 bases and 8 bases, there was a span of 5 bases. The CDR3 extends over 11 amino acids. Germline CDR1 is SGHNT and CDR2 is YYREEE (reference sequence). Here the CDR3 DNA reads TGTGCCAGCAGCTTGGGGGGGGAAGCTTTCTTT. Protein sequence: CASSLGGEAFF.

The chain uses TRBV4-1 and TRBJ2-5, with 11 bases identical to TRBD2. Germline V lookup: CDR1 MGHRA, CDR2 YSYEKL. CDR3 length: 17 residues. V trimming: 0 bases; J trimming: 5 bases; junction bases outside the gene matches: 8. CDR3: CASSQEVIAGGKETQYF. CDR3 DNA sequence: TGCGCCAGCAGCCAAGAGGTTATAGCGGGGGGGAAGGAGACCCAGTACTTC.

The chain employs TRBV7-2 and TRBJ2-5; D is uncertain. This CDR3 has 12 amino acids. In germline, CDR1 is SGHTA, CDR2 FQGNSA. Trimming left V 1 base short and J 5 bases short, with 5 bases between. Here the CDR3 DNA reads TGTGCCAGCAGCTTAGTTCGGGAGACCCAGTACTTC. Residues: CASSLVRETQYF.

The chain uses TRBV6-1 and TRBJ2-1; D possibly uses TRBD1 or TRBD2 (6 bases each). This CDR3 has 16 amino acids. Germline assignment: CDR1 MNHNS and CDR2 SASEGT. V lost 5 bases to trimming and J lost 7 bases, with 21 bases between them. CDR3 nucleotides: TGTGCCAGCAGTACCCTTGGGGGGCGCTCCTGGAATGAGCAGTTCTTC. Amino acids: CASSTLGGRSWNEQFF.

The chain employs TRBV9 and TRBJ1-1; 9 bases map to TRBD1. V gave up 3 bases and J gave up 7 bases; unmatched junction bases: 1. This CDR3 comprises 12 residues. Germline V lookup: CDR1 SGDLS, CDR2 YYNGEE. For the CDR3, the DNA is TGTGCCAGCAGCGCGGACAGGGGTGAAGCTTTCTTT. The encoded protein is CASSADRGEAFF.